What follows are 10 T cell receptor beta chains derived from one specimen sequenced in a study of shared clonotypes between healthy human individuals. Here immunoSEQ multiplex PCR was the method, and the copy in TCRdb shows in-frame clones only, minus some. The sample yields more than 2 million clones, about 94% seen once. The material sequenced was naive CD4+ T cells sorted from blood. The subset denotes: CD45RA+ positively selected. Receptors originate from a man aged 18 to 29 in good health.

This CDR3 is CAWSLGDRGHGNTIYF. The CDR3 DNA reads as TGTGCCTGGAGCCTAGGGGACAGGGGGCACGGAAACACCATATATTTT. The V and J genes are TRBV30 and TRBJ1-3; 12 bases align to TRBD1. The junction had 7 bases not matched to a gene; V was cut back by 3 bases and J by 4 bases. Germline-derived CDR1 and CDR2 are GTSNPN and SVGIG (reference sequence). This CDR3 region has 16 residues.

The V gene is TRBV11-2, the J gene TRBJ2-7, with TRBD1 matching 9 bases. Germline CDR1 reads SGHAT; CDR2 reads FQNNGV. Losses at the gene ends were 5 bases for V and 6 bases for J; bases not matched to a gene: 11. The CDR3 has 15 residues. The CDR3 coding sequence is TGTGCCAGCAGCACCCGGACAGGGGCTATGGGCGAGCAGTACTTC. This encodes CASSTRTGAMGEQYF. The whole variable domain, filled in from reference TRBV11-2 and TRBJ2-7, reads EAGVAQSPRYKIIEKRQSVAFWCNPISGHATLYWYQQILGQGPKLLIQFQNNGVVDDSQLPKDRFSAERLKGVDSTLKIQPAKLEDSAVYLCASSTRTGAMGEQYFGPGTRLTVT.

V gene TRBV7-2 combines with J gene TRBJ2-3, with TRBD1 identical over 12 bases. Germline CDR1 reads SGHTA; CDR2 reads FQGNSA. V lost 3 bases, J lost 3 bases, and 4 bases stayed unmatched. The CDR3 has 16 amino acids. This CDR3 is CASSLQGQGATDTQYF. CDR3 DNA sequence: TGTGCCAGCAGCTTGCAGGGACAGGGGGCTACAGATACGCAGTATTTT.

This chain links TRBV19 with TRBJ2-4, with D possibly matching TRBD2 (6 bases). Trimming took off 5 bases at V and 6 bases at J, with 20 bases between the two ends. The germline gives CDR1 LNHDA, CDR2 SQIVND (reference sequence). CDR3 length: 16 residues. In nucleotides, the CDR3 is TGTGCCAGTAGTCCCCCTCGACTCGGGAGTGGAAACATTCAGTACTTC. Its protein product is CASSPPRLGSGNIQYF.

The rearrangement links TRBV5-1 to TRBJ2-2; the D is unclear. CDR1 is SGHRS, CDR2 YFSETQ, per germline. The V end was cut by 7 bases, the J end by 6 bases, with 28 bases between. The CDR3 covers 18 residues. The CDR3 DNA is TGCGCCAGCGGTATGGACGTACATGCTGAGGATTACGCCGGGGAGCTGTTTTTT. It yields the protein CASGMDVHAEDYAGELFF.

This sequence joins TRBV9 and TRBJ2-1; 7 nucleotides agree with TRBD2. V trimming: 4 bases; J trimming: 6 bases; junction bases outside the gene matches: 10. The germline CDR1 and CDR2 sequences are SGDLS and YYNGEE. The CDR3 has 15 amino acids. CDR3 region: CASSFGLVLSNEQFF. DNA of the CDR3: TGTGCCAGCAGCTTCGGACTAGTATTATCCAATGAGCAGTTCTTC.

As regards this clone: This sample includes further DNA sequences coding for the same CDR3. The chain joins TRBV10-3 to TRBJ2-2, with D possibly matching TRBD2 (5 bases). The CDR3 runs to 11 residues. V shed 5 bases and J shed 8 bases, with 6 bases lying between them. Germline CDR1 ENHRY, CDR2 SYGVKD. The CDR3 sequence is CAISPGGELFF. The CDR3 DNA reads as TGTGCCATCAGTCCGGGGGGGGAGCTGTTTTTT.

This sequence joins TRBV4-1 and TRBJ2-7; the D gene is possibly TRBD1 (5 bases). Trimming removed 1 base from V and 3 bases from J, with 13 bases in between. CDR1 and CDR2 from the germline V gene are MGHRA and YSYEKL. The CDR3 sequence is 15 residues long. CDR3 DNA sequence: TGCGCCAGCAGCCAAGTCACAGGCTTCTTCTACGAGCAGTACTTC. Its translation: CASSQVTGFFYEQYF.

The chain has TRBV5-1 and TRBJ2-5; possibly TRBD1 for D (6 bases). Germline loops: CDR1 SGHRS, CDR2 YFSETQ. The CDR3 length is 15 residues. Trimming stripped 0 bases from V and 0 bases from J, with 9 bases between. CDR3 DNA sequence: TGCGCCAGCAGCTTGGCAGGGGTATACCAAGAGACCCAGTACTTC. Amino acids: CASSLAGVYQETQYF. The entire variable domain, with the rest obtained from reference TRBV5-1 and TRBJ2-5, is as follows: KAGVTQTPRYLIKTRGQQVTLSCSPISGHRSVSWYQQTPGQGLQFLFEYFSETQRNKGNFPGRFSGRQFSNSRSEMNVSTLELGDSALYLCASSLAGVYQETQYFGPGTRLLVL.

The rearrangement joins TRBV11-2 to TRBJ1-3; no firm D call. CDR3 length: 16 amino acids. Germline assignment: CDR1 SGHAT and CDR2 FQNNGV. The V end was cut by 3 bases, the J end by 1 base, with 13 bases between. The CDR3 spells CASSLGGGKSGNTIYF. The CDR3 DNA is TGTGCCAGCAGCTTGGGAGGAGGGAAGTCTGGAAACACCATATATTTT.